The 20 T cell receptor beta chains below were found in one sample sequenced in a study of T cells after yellow fever vaccination. TCRdb processed the 5' RACE reads anew with MiXCR; each CDR3 protein has one entry. The repertoire has about 330,000 distinct CDR3 sequences, roughly 4.3% of them found once; the top ten carry 20% to 25%. The material sequenced was PBMCs, taken 5 days after the yellow fever booster vaccination. These receptors were collected from a young man who received the YFV17D yellow fever vaccine.

The CDR3 coding sequence is TGTGCCAGCAGCTTAGAGGAAACACAGCCCCAGCATTTT. Translation gives CASSLEETQPQHF. The gene calls are TRBV7-2 and TRBJ1-5; D gene unclear. Trimming removed 1 base at V and 7 bases at J, with 8 bases between. Germline CDR1 and CDR2: SGHTA and FQGNSA. This CDR3 spans 13 amino acids.

This rearrangement joins TRBV3-1 to TRBJ1-5; 9 nucleotides match TRBD1. V lost 0 bases and J lost 0; bases outside the gene matches: 0. The V gene's germline CDR1 is LGHDT and CDR2 YNNKEL (reference sequence). The CDR3 totals 16 residues. The CDR3 DNA reads as TGTGCCAGCAGCCAAGAGGACAGGGGTAGCAATCAGCCCCAGCATTTT. Its translation is CASSQEDRGSNQPQHF. Complete variable domain (other parts from reference TRBV3-1 and TRBJ1-5): DTAVSQTPKYLVTQMGNDKSIKCEQNLGHDTMYWYKQDSKKFLKIMFSYNNKELIINETVPNRFSPKSPDKAHLNLHINSLELGDSAVYFCASSQEDRGSNQPQHFGDGTRLSIL.

This clonotype showed up just a few times. The chain's CDR3 is CASSARLAAQETQYF. The CDR3 bases are TGTGCCAGCAGCGCAAGACTAGCGGCGCAAGAGACCCAGTACTTC. The chain links TRBV2 to TRBJ2-5, with 9 bases aligning to TRBD2. J was trimmed by 2 bases and V by 6 bases; bases with no gene match: 7. The CDR3 has 15 amino acids. Looked up from germline, CDR1 is SNHLY and CDR2 is FYNNEI.

This chain connects TRBV19 to TRBJ1-2, with no clear D. Germline assignment: CDR1 LNHDA and CDR2 SQIVND (reference sequence). V was pared by 3 bases and J by 2 bases, with 10 bases between. The CDR3 consists of 14 residues. As DNA, the CDR3 is TGTGCCAGTAGTATTTCCGCCAGAAACTATGGCTACACCTTC. Translating gives CASSISARNYGYTF.

A few counts support this clonotype. The chain couples TRBV5-6 to TRBJ2-7; either TRBD1 or TRBD2 may supply D (5 bases each). From germline, CDR1 is SGHDT and CDR2 YYEEEE. CDR3 length: 13 amino acids. Between the trimmed V and J ends, which lost 4 bases and 7 bases, there was a span of 15 bases. CDR3 DNA: TGTGCCAGCAGCAGTTTAGGGACCCTAGAGCAGTACTTC. It specifies CASSSLGTLEQYF.

This clonotype was seen ten or more times. This sequence joins TRBV4-3 and TRBJ2-2; 10 bases map to TRBD2. The junction had 6 bases not matched to a gene; V was cut back by 1 base and J by 4 bases. Germline lookup yields CDR1 LGHNA and CDR2 YSLEER. This CDR3 region has 17 residues. The CDR3 region has the DNA TGCGCCAGCAGCCAAGGAGAGCGGGGGGGTTTCACCGGGGAGCTGTTTTTT. It codes for CASSQGERGGFTGELFF.

A few counts support this clonotype. The chain employs TRBV6-5 and TRBJ1-6; D possibly corresponds to TRBD1 (5 bases). Trimming cost V 2 bases and J 5 bases, with 10 bases left between them. The CDR3 spans 15 residues. CDR1 MNHEY and CDR2 SVGAGI come from the germline V gene. CDR3 sequence: CASSYTGADNSPLHF. The CDR3 nucleotides are TGTGCCAGCAGTTACACCGGGGCGGATAATTCACCCCTCCACTTT.

In its sample, this clonotype was seen a few times. V usage is TRBV7-9 and J usage is TRBJ2-6; D is unclear. The CDR3 loop spans 16 amino acids. Germline V gene data show CDR1 as SEHNR and CDR2 as FQNEAQ (reference sequence). V lost 6 bases to trimming and J lost 0 bases, with 12 bases between them. The CDR3 sequence is CASSPLLTSGANVLTF. Written as DNA, the CDR3 is TGTGCCAGCAGTCCGCTGTTGACCTCTGGGGCCAACGTCCTGACTTTC.

Only a few counts were recorded for this clonotype. The V gene is TRBV4-1, the J gene TRBJ2-3; D possibly corresponds to TRBD2 (6 bases). The CDR3 has 16 residues. V was trimmed by 3 bases and J by 0 bases, leaving 13 bases between them. Germline V lookup: CDR1 MGHRA, CDR2 YSYEKL. The CDR3 reads CASSQLGGLSTDTQYF. The DNA of the CDR3 is TGCGCCAGCAGCCAGCTCGGGGGACTTAGCACAGATACGCAGTATTTT.

This clonotype was observed a few times. The chain uses TRBV25-1 and TRBJ2-1, with D perhaps matching TRBD2 (5 bases). CDR1 and CDR2 from the germline V gene are MGHDK and SYGVNS. With 1 base removed from V and 0 bases from J, the gap between germline ends came to 10 bases. The CDR3 loop spans 16 amino acids. Here the CDR3 reads CASSEWAGSSYNEQFF. As DNA, the CDR3 is TGTGCCAGCAGTGAATGGGCGGGTAGCTCCTACAATGAGCAGTTCTTC.

The chain has TRBV19 and TRBJ1-5; 7 bases fit TRBD1. The germline V gene encodes CDR1 LNHDA and CDR2 SQIVND (reference sequence). V gave up 3 bases and J gave up 6 bases; unmatched junction bases: 8. This CDR3 has 15 residues. The CDR3, as DNA: TGTGCCAGTAGTATGATAGGGGGCTTAGGTCAGCCCCAGCATTTT. Its translation is CASSMIGGLGQPQHF.

In its sample, this clonotype was seen a few times. The chain is built from TRBV6-2 or TRBV6-3 and TRBJ2-7; D is tentatively TRBD1 or TRBD2 (6 bases each). Trimming removed 6 bases at V and 6 bases at J, with 24 bases between. The CDR3 contains 16 residues. Germline loops: CDR1 MNHEY, CDR2 SVGEGT. The DNA for the CDR3 is TGTGCCAGCAGCGACCCGCAGGGGCAGGGGACTGTCGAGCAGTACGTC. Its translation is CASSDPQGQGTVEQYV.

This clonotype was detected many times. The chain employs TRBV15 and TRBJ2-1; D tentatively fits TRBD1 or TRBD2 (5 bases each). The CDR3 contains 14 residues. The germline V gene encodes CDR1 LNHNV and CDR2 YYDKDF (reference sequence). V was shortened by 1 base and J by 6 bases, with 10 bases between the two germline ends. CDR3 amino acids: CATSRVGAGNEQFF. For the CDR3, the DNA is TGTGCCACCAGCAGAGTAGGGGCGGGCAATGAGCAGTTCTTC.

This clonotype has a handful of counts. The chain couples TRBV6-2 or TRBV6-3 to TRBJ2-7; 8 bases line up with TRBD2. The CDR3 contains 15 residues. V lost 3 bases and J lost 5; bases outside the gene matches: 9. From germline, CDR1 is MNHEY and CDR2 SVGEGT. The CDR3 bases are TGTGCCAGCAGTTATAATGCGGGGGGCTTGGACGAGCAGTACGTC. It is translated as CASSYNAGGLDEQYV.

The sample holds a few counts of this clonotype. Written as DNA, the CDR3 is TGTGCCAGGTTCCGGGGGGGGCGCAATGAGCAGTTCTTC. Translated, it gives CARFRGGRNEQFF. The chain joins TRBV19 to TRBJ2-1, with 8 bases that match TRBD2. Germline V gene sequence: CDR1 LNHDA, CDR2 SQIVND (reference sequence). Trimming took 9 bases from V and 6 from J; bases not matched to a gene: 7. The CDR3 has 13 amino acids.

This clonotype was found many times. The genes are TRBV18 and TRBJ2-7; D may be TRBD2 (5 bases). Per germline, CDR1 KGHSH and CDR2 LQKENI. The CDR3 sequence is 14 residues long. The V end was cut by 3 bases, the J end by 7 bases, with 16 bases between. CDR3 residues: CASSPRPGGGEQYF. CDR3 DNA: TGTGCCAGCTCACCTCGACCCGGAGGTGGGGAGCAGTACTTC.

This clonotype was counted only a few times. The V call is TRBV27, the J call TRBJ1-1, with D tentatively TRBD1 (6 bases). Germline V lookup: CDR1 MNHEY, CDR2 SMNVEV (reference sequence). V was trimmed by 0 bases and J by 0 bases, leaving 17 bases between them. This CDR3 has 18 amino acids. The CDR3 spells CASSLSFGRGDMNTEAFF. The CDR3 region has the DNA TGTGCCAGCAGTTTATCGTTCGGAAGAGGGGACATGAACACTGAAGCTTTCTTT.

This clonotype was seen only a few times. The chain recombines TRBV6-5 with TRBJ2-7; possible D gene TRBD1, 6 bases. Germline V gene sequence: CDR1 MNHEY, CDR2 SVGAGI. The CDR3 runs to 13 residues. Trimming removed 7 bases at V and 3 bases at J, with 13 bases between. CDR3 amino acids: CASNDRSGYEQYF. CDR3 bases: TGTGCCAGCAACGACAGGAGTGGCTACGAGCAGTACTTC.

The V and J genes are TRBV30 and TRBJ2-2; 9 positions agree with TRBD2. This CDR3 has 15 amino acids. Germline assignment: CDR1 GTSNPN and CDR2 SVGIG (reference sequence). Losses at the gene ends were 4 bases for V and 6 bases for J; bases not matched to a gene: 9. The CDR3 DNA sequence: TGTGCCTGGACTAGCGGGGACCATATTGCCGGGGAGCTGTTTTTT. Amino acids: CAWTSGDHIAGELFF.

The genes are TRBV3-2 and TRBJ2-7; TRBD2 was called by the table and not checked on the DNA. TRBV3-2 is recorded as a pseudogene. CDR3 size: 13 residues. The CDR3 sequence is CASTPSSRPEQYF. In nucleotides, the CDR3 is TGTGCCAGCACTCCATCTAGCCGACCCGAGCAGTACTTC.